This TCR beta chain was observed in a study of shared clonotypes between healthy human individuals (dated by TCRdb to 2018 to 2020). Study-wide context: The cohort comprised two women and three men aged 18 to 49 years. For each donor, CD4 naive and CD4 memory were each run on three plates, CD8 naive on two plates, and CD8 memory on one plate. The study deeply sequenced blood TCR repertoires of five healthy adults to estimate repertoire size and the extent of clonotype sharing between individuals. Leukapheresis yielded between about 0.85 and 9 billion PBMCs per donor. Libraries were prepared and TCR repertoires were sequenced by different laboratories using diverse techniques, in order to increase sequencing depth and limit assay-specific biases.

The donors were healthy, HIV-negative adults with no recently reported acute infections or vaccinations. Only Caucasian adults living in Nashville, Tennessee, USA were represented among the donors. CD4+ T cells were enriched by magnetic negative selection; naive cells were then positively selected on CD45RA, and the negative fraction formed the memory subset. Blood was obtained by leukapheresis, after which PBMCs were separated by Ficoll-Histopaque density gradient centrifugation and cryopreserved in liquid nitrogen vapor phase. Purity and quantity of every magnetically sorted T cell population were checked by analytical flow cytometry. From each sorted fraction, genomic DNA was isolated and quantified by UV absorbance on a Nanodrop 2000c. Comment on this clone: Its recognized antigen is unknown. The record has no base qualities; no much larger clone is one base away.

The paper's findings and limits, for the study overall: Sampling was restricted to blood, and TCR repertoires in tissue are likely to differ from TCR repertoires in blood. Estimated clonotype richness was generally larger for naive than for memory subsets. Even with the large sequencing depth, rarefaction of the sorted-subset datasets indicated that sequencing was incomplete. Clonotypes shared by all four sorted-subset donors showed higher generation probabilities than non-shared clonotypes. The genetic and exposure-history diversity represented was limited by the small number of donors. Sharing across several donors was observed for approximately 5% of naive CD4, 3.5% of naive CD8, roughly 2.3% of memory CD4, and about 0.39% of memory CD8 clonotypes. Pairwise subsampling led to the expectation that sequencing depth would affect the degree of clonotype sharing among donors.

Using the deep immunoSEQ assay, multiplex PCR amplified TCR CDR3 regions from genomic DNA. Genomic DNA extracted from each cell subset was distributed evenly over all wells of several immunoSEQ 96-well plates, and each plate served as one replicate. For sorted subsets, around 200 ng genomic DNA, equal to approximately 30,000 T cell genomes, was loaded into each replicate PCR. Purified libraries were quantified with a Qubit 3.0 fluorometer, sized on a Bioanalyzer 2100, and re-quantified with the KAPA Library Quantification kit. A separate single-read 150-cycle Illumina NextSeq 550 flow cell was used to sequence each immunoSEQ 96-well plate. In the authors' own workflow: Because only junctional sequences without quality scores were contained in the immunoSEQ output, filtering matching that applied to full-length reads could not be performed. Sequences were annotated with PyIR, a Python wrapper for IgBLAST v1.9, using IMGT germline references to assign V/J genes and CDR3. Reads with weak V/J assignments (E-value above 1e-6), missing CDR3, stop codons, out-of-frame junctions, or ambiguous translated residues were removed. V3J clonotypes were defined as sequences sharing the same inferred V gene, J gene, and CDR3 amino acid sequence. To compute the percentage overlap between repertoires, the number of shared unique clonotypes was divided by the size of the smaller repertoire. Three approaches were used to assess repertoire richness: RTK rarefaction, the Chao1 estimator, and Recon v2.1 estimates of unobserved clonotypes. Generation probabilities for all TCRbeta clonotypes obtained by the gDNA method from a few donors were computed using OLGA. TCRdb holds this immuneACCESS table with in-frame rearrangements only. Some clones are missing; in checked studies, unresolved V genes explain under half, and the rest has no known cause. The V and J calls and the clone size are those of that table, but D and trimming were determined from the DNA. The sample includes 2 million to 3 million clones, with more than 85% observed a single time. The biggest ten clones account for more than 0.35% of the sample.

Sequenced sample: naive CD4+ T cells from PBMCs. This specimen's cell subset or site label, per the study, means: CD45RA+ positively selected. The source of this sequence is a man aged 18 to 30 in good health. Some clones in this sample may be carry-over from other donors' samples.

The nucleotides read TGTGCCAGCAGCCCCCCCATCACGGAGCAGTTCTTC. Its protein is CASSPPITEQFF. The chain is assembled from TRBV28 and TRBJ2-1; no D gene can be assigned with confidence. Looking up the germline V gene yields CDR1 MDHEN and CDR2 SYDVKM. The CDR3, from cysteine to phenylalanine, totals 12 residues. Only CDR3 DNA remains: 36 bases, in frame from the first base. V is cut by 6 bases and J by 10 bases, and the space between the germline ends is 13 bases.